The rows below give T cell receptor beta chains drawn from one sample of a study of Ad26.COV2.S vaccination and SARS-CoV-2 variants. Here immunoSEQ multiplex PCR was the method, and the copy in TCRdb shows in-frame clones only, minus some. The table records 350,000 to 450,000 clones, about 92% of them present only once. The source was peripheral blood, collected after recovery from COVID-19. The receptor set was obtained from a human donor who had recovered from COVID-19. CDR3s include the opening cysteine and the closing phenylalanine or tryptophan. D genes are given only for firm matches. Clone size appears in some rows only: once, few, many, or a class for an expanded clone.

size	V	D	J	DNA	CDR3
NA	TRBV11-2	TRBD1	TRBJ2-3	TGTGCCAGCAGTTACGCGACAGGGGCTAGCACAGATACGCAGTATTTT	CASSYATGASTDTQYF
NA	TRBV6-4	TRBD2	TRBJ2-1	TGTGCCAGCAGTGAACTAGCGGGGGTTGGTGAGCAGTTCTTC	CASSELAGVGEQFF
once	TRBV9	TRBD1	TRBJ1-1	TGTGCCAGCAGCGTAGGGTCAGGGGGCACTGAAGCTTTCTTT	CASSVGSGGTEAFF
NA	TRBV19	TRBD1	TRBJ1-2	TGTGCCAGTAGTACGCCGGGACAGGGGAACTATGGCTACACCTTC	CASSTPGQGNYGYTF
NA	TRBV7-2	TRBD1	TRBJ2-5	TGTGCCAGCAGCGGGCCGGGGACAGGGTTCCAAGAGACCCAGTACTTC	CASSGPGTGFQETQYF
NA	TRBV10-3	NA	TRBJ2-5	TGTGCCATCAGTGAGTCCGCGTCCGGACTAAAAGGGGGGACCCAGTACTTC	CAISESASGLKGGTQYF
few	TRBV24-1	NA	TRBJ1-3	TGTGCCACCCCTCGACGCGGGGGGCAAGGAAACACCATATATTTT	CATPRRGGQGNTIYF
NA	TRBV27	NA	TRBJ2-7	TGTGCCAGCAGCCAACAGGGCGGCGAGCAGTACTTC	CASSQQGGEQYF
NA	TRBV29-1	TRBD1	TRBJ2-1	TGCAGCGTTGCGGTTACCGGGACAGGTTCCGCGGAGCAGTTCTTC	CSVAVTGTGSAEQFF
NA	TRBV4-1	NA	TRBJ2-2	TGCGCCAGCAGCCAAGCGAGGGGGAGGGCCGGGGAGCTGTTTTTT	CASSQARGRAGELFF
once	TRBV6-5	NA	TRBJ2-1	TGTGCCAGCAGTTACGACCCAGACAATGAGCAGTTCTTC	CASSYDPDNEQFF
NA	TRBV20-1	NA	TRBJ2-7	TGCAGTGCTAGTGGCACAGTGGAAGGAACCCCCTACGAGCAGTACTTC	CSASGTVEGTPYEQYF
once	TRBV6-2/TRBV6-3	TRBD2	TRBJ2-3	TGTGCCAGCAGTTACAGTCGGGGGGACCGCACAGATACGCAGTATTTT	CASSYSRGDRTDTQYF
NA	TRBV4-3	NA	TRBJ1-5	TGCGCCAGCAGCCAAGGCCGGGACAATCAGCCCCAGCATTTT	CASSQGRDNQPQHF
NA	TRBV5-4	TRBD1	TRBJ1-3	TGTGCCAGCGGGCAGACAGGGAATGAAAACACCATATATTTT	CASGQTGNENTIYF
NA	TRBV4-1	NA	TRBJ1-3	TGCGCCAGCAGCCAAGTACAGATTGGAAACACCATATATTTT	CASSQVQIGNTIYF
NA	TRBV2	NA	TRBJ1-1	TGTGCCATCCTAACGGAGAACACTGAAGCTTTCTTT	CAILTENTEAFF
NA	TRBV27	NA	TRBJ2-1	TGTGCCAGCAGCGGACCCGGCGGGACCTACAATGAGCAGTTCTTC	CASSGPGGTYNEQFF
NA	TRBV6-1	TRBD2	TRBJ2-3	TGTGCCAGCAGTGGGCTGACTAGCGGGGTGTCAGATACGCAGTATTTT	CASSGLTSGVSDTQYF
NA	TRBV9	TRBD1	TRBJ1-5	TGTGCCAGCAGCGGGGGACAGCGTTCAAATCAGCCCCAGCATTTT	CASSGGQRSNQPQHF
NA	TRBV5-1	TRBD2	TRBJ2-1	TGCGCCACCGGGACTAGCGGGGGAAATGAGCAGTTCTTC	CATGTSGGNEQFF
NA	TRBV12-5	NA	TRBJ1-4	TGTGCTAGTGGTTCCAGTTACAGGTTAAGGGTGGAAAAACTGTTTTTT	CASGSSYRLRVEKLFF
NA	TRBV7-2	NA	TRBJ1-2	TGTGCCAGCAGCAAGGACAGCAACTATGGCTACACCTTC	CASSKDSNYGYTF
NA	TRBV3-1/TRBV3-2	NA	TRBJ1-2	TGTGCCAGCAGCCAAGATACCCGGTATGGCTACACCTTC	CASSQDTRYGYTF
NA	TRBV9	NA	TRBJ1-2	TGTGCCAGCAGCGTCCTTGGAGGGGTTGGCTACACCTTC	CASSVLGGVGYTF
NA	TRBV12-5	TRBD1	TRBJ2-7	TGTGCTAGTGGTTTGGTTCCCGGGACAGGGGATTCCTACGAGCAGTACTTC	CASGLVPGTGDSYEQYF
NA	TRBV18	NA	TRBJ1-1	TGTGCCAGCTCACCACCGAGGGCCGGGTGGATGAACACTGAAGCTTTCTTT	CASSPPRAGWMNTEAFF
NA	TRBV19	NA	TRBJ2-7	TGTGCCAGTAGTTCGACAGGTTTTCCCTCCTACGAGCAGTACTTC	CASSSTGFPSYEQYF
few	TRBV27	NA	TRBJ2-7	TGTGCCAGCAGTCGAGGACTCGAGCAGTACTTC	CASSRGLEQYF
NA	TRBV4-2	NA	TRBJ1-1	TGTGCCAGCACCCCTCCGATGAACACTGAAGCTTTCTTT	CASTPPMNTEAFF
once	TRBV6-4	TRBD2	TRBJ2-1	TGTGCCAGCTCAACCTCGCCGGCGGGGGACTTGGGAAATGAGCAGTTCTTC	CASSTSPAGDLGNEQFF
NA	TRBV4-1	TRBD2	TRBJ2-2	TGCGCCAGCAGCCAAGAAGGGAGACTAGCGCTTACCGGGGAGCTGTTTTTT	CASSQEGRLALTGELFF
NA	TRBV11-3	NA	TRBJ1-2	TGTGCCAGATCAGGGATTCTGAACTATGGCTACACCTTC	CARSGILNYGYTF
NA	TRBV6-6	NA	TRBJ1-6	TGTGCCAGCAGTTACGAGGGAGGCTCCTATAATTCACCCCTCCACTTT	CASSYEGGSYNSPLHF
NA	TRBV6-5	TRBD1	TRBJ1-1	TGTGCCAGCAGCGGACAGGGCCGAGGCGCTGAAGCTTTCTTT	CASSGQGRGAEAFF
NA	TRBV5-5	NA	TRBJ2-5	TGTGCCAGCAGCTTGTCTCTAGGTGTATGGGAGACCCAGTACTTC	CASSLSLGVWETQYF
NA	TRBV5-1	NA	TRBJ1-4	TGCGCCAGCAGCCCTCCTGGTCGACCTGGAAAACTGTTTTTT	CASSPPGRPGKLFF
few	TRBV15	TRBD1	TRBJ1-4	TGTGCCACCAGCAAAAATAGGGACAGGGATCGAACTAATGAAAAACTGTTTTTT	CATSKNRDRDRTNEKLFF
NA	TRBV7-2	TRBD2	TRBJ2-3	TGTGCCAGCAGCTTACGGGGGGGGAGCACAGATACGCAGTATTTT	CASSLRGGSTDTQYF
NA	TRBV6-5	NA	TRBJ1-2	TGTGCCAGCAGTAGTCCGGGACAAGACTATGGCTACACCTTC	CASSSPGQDYGYTF
NA	TRBV7-3	NA	TRBJ2-3	TGTGCCAGCAGCCCTCTTGCATTGGGTACAGATACGCAGTATTTT	CASSPLALGTDTQYF
NA	TRBV4-3	TRBD2	TRBJ2-3	TGCGCCAGCAGCCAAGATCTACTAGCGGGGGGATACACAGATACGCAGTATTTT	CASSQDLLAGGYTDTQYF
NA	TRBV18	NA	TRBJ2-1	TGTGCCACCCCGGGGGGGGACAGTTACAATGAGCAGTTCTTC	CATPGGDSYNEQFF
NA	TRBV7-6	NA	TRBJ2-7	TGTGCCAGCAGCTCTAACAATTTCGGACTGTTTGGGGAGCAGTACTTC	CASSSNNFGLFGEQYF
once	TRBV29-1	NA	TRBJ2-3	TGCAGCGTTGAGCCAGGGACCTCAGATACGCAGTATTTT	CSVEPGTSDTQYF
NA	TRBV7-8	NA	TRBJ1-1	TGTGCCAGCAGCAATCTCGGGCCGGGTGAAGCTTTCTTT	CASSNLGPGEAFF
NA	TRBV13	NA	TRBJ2-7	TGTGCCAGCAGCTTGATTTCGGCGGGGCTTCATAGCCACGAGCAGTACTTC	CASSLISAGLHSHEQYF